The 17 T cell receptor beta chains in this list originate from one sample, sequenced in a study of blood T cell repertoires in COVID-19. Using immunoSEQ multiplex PCR, the repertoire was profiled, and TCRdb retains in-frame clones only, with some absent. In the table there are roughly 300,000 clones, roughly nine tenths of which are singletons. The material sequenced was PBMCs or T cells enriched from blood (not recorded which). The receptors come from a woman aged 30 to 39 who had recovered from COVID-19.

The chain has TRBV28 and TRBJ2-1; TRBD1 aligns across 9 bases. Germline CDR1 reads MDHEN; CDR2 reads SYDVKM. This CDR3 has 14 residues. J lost 8 bases, V lost 6 bases, and 8 bases had no gene match. The CDR3 DNA follows: TGTGCCAGCAGGACAGGACAGGGGATCTATGAGCAGTTCTTC. Translation gives CASRTGQGIYEQFF.

The CDR3 coding sequence is TGCGCCAGCAGCCTACACGGGACCGGGGGCTCCTACGAGCAGTACTTC. Translating gives CASSLHGTGGSYEQYF. The chain recombines TRBV5-1 with TRBJ2-7; TRBD2 might be the D (6 bases). The CDR3 totals 16 residues. CDR1 and CDR2 (germline): SGHRS, YFSETQ. V lost 4 bases, J lost 0 bases, and 17 bases lay in between.

This clone came up once. The chain recombines TRBV30 with TRBJ1-6, with TRBD1 matching over 7 bases. The germline V gene has CDR1 GTSNPN and CDR2 SVGIG (reference sequence). CDR3 length: 16 amino acids. J gave up 3 bases and V 1 base, and 6 bases lay outside the gene matches. The CDR3, as DNA: TGTGCCTGGAGTGAAATGGGACAGAGCTATAATTCACCCCTCCACTTT. It is translated as CAWSEMGQSYNSPLHF.

This chain uses TRBV28 with TRBJ1-1, with D possibly matching TRBD1 (6 bases). Germline values: CDR1 MDHEN, CDR2 SYDVKM. Trimming left V 3 bases short and J 2 bases short, with 10 bases between. The CDR3 is 14 residues long. CDR3: CASSFRRGNTEAFF. In DNA form, the CDR3 reads TGTGCCAGCAGTTTTCGCAGGGGAAACACTGAAGCTTTCTTT. Full variable domain (rest looked up from reference TRBV28 and TRBJ1-1): DVKVTQSSRYLVKRTGEKVFLECVQDMDHENMFWYRQDPGLGLRLIYFSYDVKMKEKGDIPEGYSVSREKKERFSLILESASTNQTSMYLCASSFRRGNTEAFFGQGTRLTVV.

V is TRBV15 and J is TRBJ2-5, with D tentatively TRBD2 (5 bases). Trimming shortened V by 1 base and J by 5 bases, and 14 bases separated the two germline ends. CDR1 and CDR2 from the germline V gene are LNHNV and YYDKDF (reference sequence). The CDR3 totals 15 residues. The CDR3 sequence is CATSRAAGAVETQYF. The CDR3 DNA is TGTGCCACCAGCAGAGCCGCGGGTGCCGTGGAGACCCAGTACTTC.

V usage is TRBV28 and J usage is TRBJ1-1, with unresolved D. Germline values: CDR1 MDHEN, CDR2 SYDVKM. There are 14 residues in the CDR3. V was cut by 2 bases and J by 0 bases, with 7 bases left in between. The CDR3 coding sequence is TGTGCCAGCAGTTTACGAAGCATGAACACTGAAGCTTTCTTT. It specifies CASSLRSMNTEAFF.

The chain links TRBV5-1 to TRBJ2-1; D might be TRBD1 (5 bases). The CDR3 length is 16 residues. Trimming removed 0 bases at V and 3 bases at J, with 13 bases between. From germline, CDR1 is SGHRS and CDR2 YFSETQ. The CDR3 is CASSLAGQPLYNEQFF. The CDR3 bases are TGCGCCAGCAGCTTGGCCGGACAACCCCTCTACAATGAGCAGTTCTTC.

The chain combines TRBV18 with TRBJ2-1; weak D call: TRBD1 (6 bases). The CDR3 extends over 15 amino acids. Germline CDR1 and CDR2: KGHSH and LQKENI. V was clipped by 2 bases and J by 6 bases, with 14 bases between them. CDR3 in DNA: TGTGCCAGCTCACCAGGACAGATCTTTGGCAATGAGCAGTTCTTC. Translating it yields CASSPGQIFGNEQFF.

The chain employs TRBV27 and TRBJ2-1; 7 nucleotides match TRBD2. CDR3 length: 15 amino acids. V was pared by 5 bases and J by 2 bases, with 6 bases of the junction left unmatched. Germline assignment: CDR1 MNHEY and CDR2 SMNVEV (reference sequence). The CDR3 reads CASSTLADTYNEQFF. The CDR3 DNA follows: TGTGCCAGCAGTACCCTAGCGGACACCTACAATGAGCAGTTCTTC.

This clone was counted a single time. An end of the junction does not agree with germline; a read error may underlie this. This sequence joins TRBV7-7 and TRBJ2-3; 10 nucleotides agree with TRBD2. The CDR3 totals 15 residues. The germline V gene has CDR1 SSHAT and CDR2 FNYEAQ (reference sequence). The CDR3 nucleotides read TGTGCTAGCAGCCCAGGGACTAGCGTTGGTGGTACGCAGTATTTT. As protein: CASSPGTSVGGTQYF.

V and J are TRBV5-4 and TRBJ2-7; 8 bases are shared with TRBD1. V trimming: 1 base; J trimming: 5 bases; junction bases outside the gene matches: 2. The CDR3 is made up of 13 amino acids. The V gene's germline CDR1 is SGHNT and CDR2 YYREEE (reference sequence). The CDR3 sequence is CASSLQGADEQYF. The CDR3 DNA reads as TGTGCCAGCAGCTTGCAGGGGGCGGACGAGCAGTACTTC.

The chain has TRBV10-3 and TRBJ2-1; D might be TRBD2 (6 bases). Germline V gives CDR1 ENHRY, CDR2 SYGVKD. This CDR3 comprises 12 residues. The V gene lost 8 bases and the J gene lost 9 bases, with 14 bases spanning the gap. CDR3 sequence (DNA): TGTGCCATCCTCGGAGGAGGGACTGAGCAGTTCTTC. It is translated as CAILGGGTEQFF.

The chain employs TRBV15 and TRBJ1-6; the match to TRBD1 covers 9 bases. J gave up 11 bases and V 1 base, and 6 bases lay outside the gene matches. Germline values: CDR1 LNHNV, CDR2 YYDKDF (reference sequence). The CDR3 loop spans 15 amino acids. The CDR3 DNA reads as TGTGCCACCAGCAGAGTGGTGGACAGGGGCACACCCCTCCACTTT. It encodes CATSRVVDRGTPLHF.

The V gene is TRBV7-9, the J gene TRBJ2-3, with 7 bases identical to TRBD1. This CDR3 region has 15 residues. Trimming cost V 5 bases and J 1 base; bases outside gene matches: 6. The V gene's germline CDR1 is SEHNR and CDR2 FQNEAQ (reference sequence). CDR3 DNA: TGTGCCAGCAGCCAAGGACAGGCCCGCACAGATACGCAGTATTTT. Protein sequence: CASSQGQARTDTQYF. Full variable domain (missing parts from reference TRBV7-9 and TRBJ2-3): DTGVSQNPRHKITKRGQNVTFRCDPISEHNRLYWYRQTLGQGPEFLTYFQNEAQLEKSRLLSDRFSAERPKGSFSTLEIQRTEQGDSAMYLCASSQGQARTDTQYFGPGTRLTVL.

The V gene is TRBV7-2, the J gene TRBJ2-5; 7 bases are shared with TRBD1. Germline V gene data show CDR1 as SGHTA and CDR2 as FQGNSA. CDR3 length: 16 residues. V was clipped by 5 bases and J by 1 base; unmatched bases: 10. The CDR3 sequence is CASSPKQGSRQETQYF. The CDR3 DNA reads TGTGCCAGCAGCCCAAAACAGGGGTCACGCCAAGAGACCCAGTACTTC.

The chain uses TRBV5-1 and TRBJ1-1; D possibly corresponds to TRBD1 (6 bases). Trimming removed 5 bases from V and 4 bases from J, with 12 bases in between. Germline CDR1 is SGHRS and CDR2 is YFSETQ. The CDR3 has 13 residues. The CDR3 DNA is TGCGCCAGCAGAACAGGGTATCCCACTGAAGCTTTCTTT. Translated: CASRTGYPTEAFF.

This chain uses TRBV28 with TRBJ1-4, with D maybe TRBD1 (5 bases). CDR1 and CDR2 from the germline V gene are MDHEN and SYDVKM. The CDR3 sequence is 14 residues long. V lost 6 bases and J 0 bases, leaving 8 bases between the germline ends. The CDR3 loop is CASSGGATNEKLFF. The CDR3 DNA sequence: TGTGCCAGCAGCGGAGGGGCAACTAATGAAAAACTGTTTTTT. Full variable domain (missing parts from reference TRBV28 and TRBJ1-4): DVKVTQSSRYLVKRTGEKVFLECVQDMDHENMFWYRQDPGLGLRLIYFSYDVKMKEKGDIPEGYSVSREKKERFSLILESASTNQTSMYLCASSGGATNEKLFFGSGTQLSVL.